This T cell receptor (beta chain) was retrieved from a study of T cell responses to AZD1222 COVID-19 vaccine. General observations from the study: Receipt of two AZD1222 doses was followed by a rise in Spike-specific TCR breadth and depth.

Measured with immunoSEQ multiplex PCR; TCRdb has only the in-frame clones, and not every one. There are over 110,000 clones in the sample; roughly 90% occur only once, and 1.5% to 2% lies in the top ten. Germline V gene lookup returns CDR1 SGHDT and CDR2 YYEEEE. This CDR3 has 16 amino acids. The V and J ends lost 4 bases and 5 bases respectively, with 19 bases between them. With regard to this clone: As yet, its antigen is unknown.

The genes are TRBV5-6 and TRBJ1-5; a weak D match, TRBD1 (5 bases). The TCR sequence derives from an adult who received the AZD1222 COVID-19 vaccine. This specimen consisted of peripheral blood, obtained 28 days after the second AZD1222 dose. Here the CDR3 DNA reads TGTGCCAGCAGCCTCCAGGCAGGGCCCCAATATCAGCCCCAGCATTTT. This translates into CASSLQAGPQYQPQHF.